A selection of T cell receptor beta chains follows, all from one sample in a study of T cell changes during pregnancy in multiple sclerosis. TCRdb's table, derived via immunoSEQ multiplex PCR, lists solely in-frame clones and lacks some. This repertoire shows about 70,000 clones, under 95% found once; its top ten account for approximately 1.5%. The specimen was peripheral blood, collected in the third trimester of pregnancy. Receptor source: a female donor in good health, enrolled as a control in a pregnancy study. The CDR3 runs from the conserved cysteine through the conserved F or W. D genes are given only for firm matches. A row's size may be missing; if present it is once, few, many or a size class.

D gene	clone size	V gene	J gene	CDR3 protein	CDR3 DNA
.	.	TRBV21-1	TRBJ2-1	CASTPLEQFF	TGTGCCAGCACCCCCCTTGAGCAGTTCTTC
TRBD1	.	TRBV6-1	TRBJ2-7	CASSNRGYEQYF	TGTGCCAGCAGTAACAGGGGCTACGAGCAGTACTTC
.	.	TRBV30	TRBJ1-2	CAWSQSYGYTF	TGTGCCTGGAGTCAGTCGTATGGCTACACCTTC
TRBD1	.	TRBV5-1	TRBJ1-2	CASREGATSYGYTF	TGCGCCAGCAGGGAGGGGGCGACAAGCTATGGCTACACCTTT
.	.	TRBV7-9	TRBJ2-1	CASSLGLSGFNEQFF	TGTGCCAGCAGCTTAGGTCTTAGCGGCTTCAATGAGCAGTTCTTC
.	.	TRBV6-4	TRBJ1-2	CASRRDSNYGYTF	TGTGCCAGCAGGAGGGATTCCAACTATGGCTACACCTTC
TRBD2	.	TRBV27	TRBJ2-1	CASSSSGGRGNEQFF	TGTGCCAGCAGTTCCAGCGGGGGCCGAGGGAATGAGCAGTTCTTC
.	.	TRBV7-2	TRBJ1-6	CASSPWAQNSPLHF	TGTGCCAGCAGCCCCTGGGCCCAGAATTCACCCCTCCACTTT
.	once	TRBV7-3	TRBJ2-1	CASGESRNEQFF	TGTGCCAGCGGGGAGTCCCGGAATGAGCAGTTCTTC
TRBD1	.	TRBV27	TRBJ2-7	CASRGQGAIYEQYF	TGTGCCAGCAGGGGGCAGGGGGCGATCTACGAGCAGTACTTC
TRBD1	.	TRBV5-1	TRBJ1-2	CASSFQQGAQGYTF	TGCGCCAGCAGCTTCCAACAGGGGGCGCAGGGCTACACCTTC
.	once	TRBV5-4	TRBJ2-5	CASSLLTQSQTQYF	TGTGCCAGCAGCTTGCTAACACAGTCACAGACCCAGTACTTC
.	once	TRBV18	TRBJ1-2	CASSTDSNYGYTF	TGTGCCAGCTCAACTGACAGTAACTATGGCTACACCTTC
.	few	TRBV5-4	TRBJ1-2	CASSDDSQEHTF	TGTGCCAGCAGCGACGACAGTCAGGAGCACACCTTC
TRBD2	.	TRBV2	TRBJ2-5	CASSEFLADRGVKTQYF	TGTGCCAGCAGTGAATTTCTAGCGGACCGGGGCGTTAAGACCCAGTACTTC
TRBD1	once	TRBV30	TRBJ1-5	CAWSVVGQGNQPQHF	TGTGCCTGGAGTGTAGTAGGACAGGGCAATCAGCCCCAGCATTTT
.	.	TRBV6-5	TRBJ1-2	CASSYSGDGYTF	TGTGCCAGCAGTTACTCAGGGGATGGCTACACCTTC